This TCR beta chain was captured in a study of blood T cell repertoires in COVID-19. Study as a whole: The United States, Italy and Spain provided the acute and convalescent COVID-19 samples. The cDNA or gDNA used as material had been derived from T cells, B-cell-depleted T cells, or PBMCs.

The assay was immunoSEQ multiplex PCR, and TCRdb's table has in-frame clones only and misses some. The sample carries some 300,000 clones, 85% recorded once. V shed 7 bases and J shed 4 bases, with 8 bases lying between them. This CDR3 has 11 amino acids. The gene calls are TRBV23-1 and TRBJ2-7; D gene uncertain. TRBV23-1 is an ORF for which the function is uncertain. The specimen was peripheral blood. The source of this sequence is a woman aged 45 to 65 with active or convalescent COVID-19. Here the CDR3 reads CASTPPYEQYF. In nucleotides, the CDR3 is TGCGCCAGCACTCCCCCGTACGAGCAGTACTTC.